These 23 T cell receptor beta chains came from one sample sequenced in a study of blood T cell repertoires in COVID-19. TCRdb's copy holds only in-frame clones and misses some; the assay was immunoSEQ multiplex PCR. There are about 150,000 clones in the sample; approximately 86% occur only once, and approximately 0.98% lies in the top ten. The sequenced sample consisted of peripheral blood. The receptor source for this set is a woman in her forties or fifties with acute or convalescent COVID-19.

The chain employs TRBV28 and TRBJ1-4; the match to TRBD1 covers 10 bases. The CDR3 extends over 18 amino acids. In germline, CDR1 is MDHEN, CDR2 SYDVKM. Trimming removed 5 bases from V and 7 bases from J; junction bases left unmatched: 16. CDR3 nucleotides: TGTGCCAGCAGTCTAAGGAGCCGACAGGGGGCTATGAGTGAAAAACTGTTTTTT. It specifies CASSLRSRQGAMSEKLFF.

The CDR3 loop reads CASSEYRSRDRGEKLFF. CDR3 sequence (DNA): TGTGCCAGCAGTGAATATCGTTCTAGGGATCGGGGTGAAAAACTGTTTTTT. The V gene is TRBV25-1, the J gene TRBJ1-4; D is uncertain. The CDR3 length is 17 residues. V dropped 0 bases and J dropped 7 bases, with 18 bases sitting between them. CDR1 MGHDK and CDR2 SYGVNS come from the germline V gene.

The CDR3 DNA is TGTGCCTGGAGTGGGGGGCAGTTAAGCAATCAGCCCCAGCATTTT. Translating it yields CAWSGGQLSNQPQHF. The genes are TRBV30 and TRBJ1-5; the D gene is possibly TRBD1 (6 bases). Trimming took 1 base from V and 1 from J, leaving 11 bases between them. The CDR3 runs to 15 residues. The V gene's germline CDR1 is GTSNPN and CDR2 SVGIG (reference sequence).

J is TRBJ1-1 and V is TRBV29-1, with 10 bases lining up with TRBD1. The CDR3 is made up of 15 amino acids. The V gene's germline CDR1 is SQVTM and CDR2 ANQGSEA. The ends lost 5 bases at V and 4 bases at J; junction bases unmatched: 10. The CDR3 is CSVLIRDRGFTEAFF. The DNA for the CDR3 is TGCAGCGTTCTCATTAGGGACAGGGGTTTCACTGAAGCTTTCTTT.

The chain couples TRBV24-1 to TRBJ2-2; TRBD1 is a possible D gene (5 bases). V was pared by 0 bases and J by 1 base, with 11 bases between. CDR1 is KGHDR and CDR2 is SFDVKD in the germline V gene. The CDR3 runs to 17 residues. The CDR3 coding sequence is TGTGCCACCAGTGATTTGGCAGGGCCCTTGAACACCGGGGAGCTGTTTTTT. This translates into CATSDLAGPLNTGELFF.

The V call is TRBV30, the J call TRBJ1-1; 7 positions match TRBD1. The CDR3 sequence is 14 residues long. V was clipped by 0 bases and J by 4 bases; unmatched bases: 5. Germline CDR1 is GTSNPN and CDR2 is SVGIG (reference sequence). CDR3 DNA: TGTGCCTGGAGTGTGTTAGGGGGCGTCACTGAAGCTTTCTTT. Translation gives CAWSVLGGVTEAFF.

The chain uses TRBV3-1 (or the pseudogene TRBV3-2) and TRBJ2-7, with 11 positions matching TRBD2. The CDR3 sequence is 15 residues long. V lost 3 bases to trimming and J lost 2 bases; unmatched junction nucleotides: 3. Per the germline V gene, CDR1 is LGHDT and CDR2 is YNNKEL (reference sequence). In DNA, the CDR3 is TGTGCCAGCAGCCACGGGACTAGCGGCACCTACGAGCAGTACTTC. Residues: CASSHGTSGTYEQYF.

The rearrangement uses TRBV5-8 and TRBJ1-2, with D maybe TRBD1 (6 bases). Germline V gene data show CDR1 as SGHTS and CDR2 as YDEGEE. CDR3 size: 17 residues. Trimming removed 0 bases at V and 0 bases at J, with 15 bases between. The CDR3 loop reads CASSLDGTSLSNYGYTF. DNA for the CDR3: TGTGCCAGCAGCTTGGACGGGACATCACTTTCTAACTATGGCTACACCTTC. The variable domain in full, completed from reference TRBV5-8 and TRBJ1-2, reads EAGVTQSPTHLIKTRGQQATLRCSPISGHTSVYWYQQALGLGLQFLLWYDEGEERNRGNFPPRFSGRQFPNYSSELNVNALELEDSALYLCASSLDGTSLSNYGYTFGSGTRLTVV.

Here the CDR3 reads CASSTWTSGGETQYF. The CDR3 bases are TGTGCCAGCAGTACCTGGACTAGCGGGGGGGAGACCCAGTACTTC. V usage is TRBV6-5 and J usage is TRBJ2-5; TRBD2 aligns across 14 bases. This CDR3 spans 15 amino acids. Germline V gene data show CDR1 as MNHEY and CDR2 as SVGAGI. V shed 5 bases and J 5 bases; nucleotides not matched to a gene: 4.

This chain uses TRBV6-1 with TRBJ1-1, with D hard to call. The V gene lost 3 bases and the J gene lost 4 bases, with 12 bases spanning the gap. Germline V gives CDR1 MNHNS, CDR2 SASEGT. There are 14 residues in the CDR3. The CDR3 loop is CASSEIAGLTEAFF. The DNA for the CDR3 is TGTGCCAGCAGTGAGATTGCCGGTCTCACTGAAGCTTTCTTT.

V is TRBV2 and J is TRBJ2-2, with 8 bases matching TRBD1. The CDR3 has 15 residues. CDR1 and CDR2 from the germline V gene are SNHLY and FYNNEI. The trim removed 4 bases at V and 7 bases at J, leaving 8 bases unmatched. The CDR3 DNA sequence: TGTGCCAGCAGTGTACAGGGGGGAATATTCGGGGAGCTGTTTTTT. Translation: CASSVQGGIFGELFF.

The chain combines TRBV14 with TRBJ2-7; TRBD1 aligns across 9 bases. Germline V gene lookup returns CDR1 SGHDN and CDR2 FVKESK. The CDR3 length is 15 residues. The J segment lost 4 bases and the V segment lost 6 bases, leaving 10 bases of the junction unmatched. The CDR3 reads CASSRTGTGLYEQYF. In DNA, the CDR3 is TGTGCCAGCAGTCGCACCGGGACAGGGTTGTACGAGCAGTACTTC.

This clone showed up just once. The chain uses TRBV7-3 and TRBJ2-2, with 13 bases aligning to TRBD2. This CDR3 has 16 residues. Germline CDR1 SGHTA, CDR2 FQGTGA. V shed 3 bases, J shed 5 bases, and the junction held 3 bases outside the gene matches. DNA of the CDR3: TGTGCCAGCAGCTTCGGACTAGCGGGAGAGACCGGGGAGCTGTTTTTT. Translating it yields CASSFGLAGETGELFF.

This clone was counted a few times. This chain connects TRBV11-3 to TRBJ2-1, with TRBD1 matching 10 bases. Unmatched junction bases numbered 2, after V lost 3 bases and J lost 3 bases. CDR3 size: 15 residues. Germline values: CDR1 SGHNT, CDR2 YENEEA. This CDR3 reads CASSFGTGVYNEQFF. The CDR3 DNA is TGTGCCAGCAGCTTCGGGACAGGGGTCTACAATGAGCAGTTCTTC.

Details on this clone: The same CDR3 can be traced to other DNA sequences in this sample. The genes are TRBV11-2 and TRBJ2-5; D gene ambiguous. Germline CDR1 and CDR2: SGHAT and FQNNGV. This CDR3 has 12 residues. Trimming stripped 1 base from V and 4 bases from J, with 4 bases between. CDR3: CASSLALETQYF. The CDR3 DNA sequence: TGTGCCAGCAGCTTAGCTCTAGAGACCCAGTACTTC.

This sequence joins TRBV6-5 and TRBJ2-5, with 7 bases matching TRBD2. Germline trimming cut 4 bases from V and 4 bases from J; bases unmatched to any gene: 9. Looked up from germline, CDR1 is MNHEY and CDR2 is SVGAGI. The CDR3 consists of 15 residues. This chain's CDR3 is CASSSGGGVAETQYF. CDR3 nucleotide sequence: TGTGCCAGCAGTTCCGGGGGAGGGGTCGCAGAGACCCAGTACTTC.

This rearrangement joins TRBV7-9 to TRBJ2-1, with TRBD2 matching 9 bases. This CDR3 has 16 amino acids. Germline V CDR1 and CDR2: SEHNR, FQNEAQ (reference sequence). The ends lost 5 bases at V and 5 bases at J; junction bases unmatched: 10. As DNA, the CDR3 is TGTGCCAGCAGCCCGCCCCTAGTAGCGGGGGACAATGAGCAGTTCTTC. It specifies CASSPPLVAGDNEQFF. Full variable domain (outside the CDR3, taken from reference TRBV7-9 and TRBJ2-1): DTGVSQNPRHKITKRGQNVTFRCDPISEHNRLYWYRQTLGQGPEFLTYFQNEAQLEKSRLLSDRFSAERPKGSFSTLEIQRTEQGDSAMYLCASSPPLVAGDNEQFFGPGTRLTVL.

J is TRBJ2-7 and V is TRBV7-3; 13 bases align to TRBD2. Germline values: CDR1 SGHTA, CDR2 FQGTGA. The CDR3 sequence is 15 residues long. Losses at the gene ends were 5 bases for V and 2 bases for J; bases not matched to a gene: 3. CDR3 region: CASSALAGGTYEQYF. The CDR3 DNA is TGTGCCAGCAGCGCACTAGCGGGGGGGACCTACGAGCAGTACTTC.

The genes are TRBV10-3 and TRBJ2-5; D is perhaps TRBD2 (5 bases). Trimming left V 8 bases short and J 5 bases short, with 15 bases between. The CDR3 is made up of 13 amino acids. CDR1 and CDR2 (germline): ENHRY, SYGVKD. CDR3 bases: TGTGCCATCCTCGAGGCTACGGGGGAGACCCAGTACTTC. Amino acid sequence: CAILEATGETQYF.

V is TRBV18 and J is TRBJ1-1; TRBD1 matches 9 bases. Germline CDR1 reads KGHSH; CDR2 reads LQKENI. The trim removed 1 base at V and 3 bases at J, leaving 6 bases unmatched. This CDR3 comprises 16 residues. Here the CDR3 DNA reads TGTGCCAGCTCACCACTGGGACAGGGTTTAGACACTGAAGCTTTCTTT. Amino acids: CASSPLGQGLDTEAFF.

The chain uses TRBV4-2 and TRBJ2-3, with D perhaps matching TRBD2 (7 bases). Germline V gene lookup returns CDR1 LGHNA and CDR2 YNFKEQ. This CDR3 contains 16 residues. V lost 6 bases, J lost 3 bases, and 19 bases lay in between. The DNA of the CDR3 is TGTGCCAGCAGGGACAGCGGGGCGCGGTGGACAGATACGCAGTATTTT. Amino acid sequence: CASRDSGARWTDTQYF.

This clone was counted between two and nine times. The rearrangement uses TRBV2 and TRBJ1-2; 7 bases line up with TRBD1. This CDR3 is built from 13 residues. V trimming: 7 bases; J trimming: 8 bases; junction bases outside the gene matches: 10. Per germline, CDR1 SNHLY and CDR2 FYNNEI. The CDR3 sequence: CASIRGNFRGYTF. Written as DNA, the CDR3 is TGTGCCAGCATCAGGGGGAATTTTAGGGGCTACACCTTC.

The chain uses TRBV5-1 and TRBJ2-2; no definite D call. V was cut by 0 bases and J by 0 bases, with 3 bases left in between. Per the germline V gene, CDR1 is SGHRS and CDR2 is YFSETQ. This CDR3 spans 14 amino acids. CDR3 nucleotide sequence: TGCGCCAGCAGCTTGGCGGCGAACACCGGGGAGCTGTTTTTT. Protein: CASSLAANTGELFF.